This T cell receptor beta chain emerged from a study of cytomegalovirus exposure and HLA in healthy donors. General study findings and limits: In vitro assays verified that a few CMV-associated chains recognized CMV antigens specifically. Researchers catalogued around 150 TCR beta chains as cytomegalovirus-associated. There were several of the most significant clusters that appeared linked to common viral pathogens in a later analysis. The only immune exposure information that was available was CMV serostatus.

Concerning this clone itself: Its antigen is undetermined.

The CDR3 sequence is 16 residues long. V lost 0 bases and J lost 4; bases outside the gene matches: 6. Germline V gene lookup returns CDR1 SGDLS and CDR2 YYNGEE. Amplification used 60 Vbeta primers and 13 Jbeta primers. Only in-frame clones appear in the TCRdb table, and some are missing; sequencing was by immunoSEQ multiplex PCR. The profile shows roughly 290,000 clones, 80% of them singletons. The sequence was collected from a girl aged 2 to 9 in good health and CMV-seronegative. Specimen: PBMCs. The rearrangement links TRBV9 to TRBJ1-2; 10 nucleotides line up with TRBD1. CDR3 protein: CASSVATRDRGYGYTF. The CDR3, as DNA: TGTGCCAGCAGCGTAGCCACCAGGGACAGGGGCTATGGCTACACCTTC.